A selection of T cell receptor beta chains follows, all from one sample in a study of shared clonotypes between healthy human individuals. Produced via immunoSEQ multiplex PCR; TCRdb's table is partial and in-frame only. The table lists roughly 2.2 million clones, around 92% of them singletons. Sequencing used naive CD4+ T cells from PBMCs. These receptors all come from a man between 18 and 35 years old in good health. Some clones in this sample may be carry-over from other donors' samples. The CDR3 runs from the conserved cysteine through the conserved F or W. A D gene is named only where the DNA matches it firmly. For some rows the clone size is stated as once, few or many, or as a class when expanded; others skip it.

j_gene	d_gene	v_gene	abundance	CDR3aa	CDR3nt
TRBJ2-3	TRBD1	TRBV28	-	CASSSGTGGYNTQYF	TGTGCCAGCAGTTCAGGGACAGGGGGCTACAATACGCAGTATTTT
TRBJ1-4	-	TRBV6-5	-	CASRLSGFANEKLFF	TGTGCCAGCAGGCTTTCAGGGTTTGCTAATGAAAAACTGTTTTTT
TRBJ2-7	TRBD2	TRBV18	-	CASSAPGLAGRNEQYF	TGTGCCAGCTCAGCCCCGGGACTAGCGGGACGAAACGAGCAGTACTTC
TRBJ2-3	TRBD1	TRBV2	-	CASSGQGRGDTQYF	TGTGCCAGCAGTGGACAGGGGCGGGGAGATACGCAGTATTTT
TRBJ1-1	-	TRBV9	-	CASSVVGGNTEAFF	TGTGCCAGCAGCGTAGTTGGGGGCAACACTGAAGCTTTCTTT
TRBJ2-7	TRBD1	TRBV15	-	CATSREGQGGDEQYF	TGTGCCACCAGCAGAGAGGGACAGGGGGGCGACGAGCAGTACTTC
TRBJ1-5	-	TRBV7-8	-	CASSLALGIQPQHF	TGTGCCAGCAGCTTAGCGCTGGGGATACAGCCCCAGCATTTT
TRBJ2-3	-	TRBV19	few	CASSTTGTDTQYF	TGTGCCAGTAGTACGACAGGCACAGATACGCAGTATTTT
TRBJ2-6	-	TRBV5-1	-	CASSLGRDSGANVLTF	TGCGCCAGCAGCCTGGGACGGGACTCTGGGGCCAACGTCCTGACTTTC
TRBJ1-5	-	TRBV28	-	CASSPPRRGVGQPQHF	TGTGCCAGCAGTCCTCCCCGCCGGGGGGTTGGGCAGCCCCAGCATTTT
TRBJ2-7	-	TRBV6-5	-	CASTQSSGILYF	TGTGCCAGCACCCAAAGTAGTGGGATCCTCTACTTC
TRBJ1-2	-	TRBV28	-	CASRSLHTTAANYGYTF	TGTGCCAGCAGATCCCTTCATACGACGGCTGCTAACTATGGCTACACCTTC
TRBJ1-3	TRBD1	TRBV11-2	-	CASSRQGWGINTIYF	TGTGCCAGCAGCCGACAGGGGTGGGGTATAAACACCATATATTTT
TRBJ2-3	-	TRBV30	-	CACTGTSMDTQYF	TGTGCCTGTACAGGGACTTCTATGGATACGCAGTATTTT
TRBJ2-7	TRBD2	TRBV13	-	CASSSNSGSSYEQYF	TGTGCCAGCAGCTCAAATAGCGGGAGCTCCTACGAGCAGTACTTC
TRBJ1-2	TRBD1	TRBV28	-	CASSLRQGNGYTF	TGTGCCAGCAGCTTGAGACAGGGAAACGGCTACACCTTC
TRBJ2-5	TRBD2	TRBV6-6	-	CASRLRLAGVETQYF	TGTGCCAGCAGACTGCGACTAGCGGGAGTAGAGACCCAGTACTTC
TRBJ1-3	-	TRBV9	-	CASSFRDSGNTIYF	TGTGCCAGCAGCTTCCGGGACTCTGGAAACACCATATATTTT
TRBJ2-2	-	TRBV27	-	CASNDRNTGELFF	TGTGCCAGCAACGACAGGAACACCGGGGAGCTGTTTTTT
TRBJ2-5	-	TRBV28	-	CASSLFLPGQETQYF	TGTGCCAGCAGTTTATTCCTCCCGGGACAAGAGACCCAGTACTTC
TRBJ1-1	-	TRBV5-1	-	CASSTLGGTEAFF	TGCGCCAGCAGTACGCTGGGGGGTACTGAAGCTTTCTTT
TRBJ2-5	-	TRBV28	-	CASHGIETQYF	TGTGCCAGCCACGGGATAGAGACCCAGTACTTC
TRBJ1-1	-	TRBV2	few	CASTQGPNTEAFF	TGTGCCAGCACCCAGGGGCCTAACACTGAAGCTTTCTTT
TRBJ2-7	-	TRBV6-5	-	CASSYEKRAYEQYF	TGTGCCAGCAGTTACGAGAAGAGGGCCTACGAGCAGTACTTC
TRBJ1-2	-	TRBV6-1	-	CASSDLYGYTF	TGTGCCAGCAGTGACCTCTATGGCTACACCTTC
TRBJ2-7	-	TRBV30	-	CAWSVAGSGPYEQYF	TGTGCCTGGAGTGTAGCGGGTTCGGGCCCATACGAGCAGTACTTC
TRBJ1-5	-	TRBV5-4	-	CASSLDSGQPQHF	TGTGCCAGCAGCTTGGATTCTGGTCAGCCCCAGCATTTT
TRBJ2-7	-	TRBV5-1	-	CASSSGFQSSYEQYF	TGCGCCAGCAGCTCGGGATTCCAGAGCTCCTACGAGCAGTACTTC
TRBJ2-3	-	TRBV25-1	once	CASSDGFGLDTQYF	TGTGCCAGCAGTGACGGCTTTGGCTTAGATACGCAGTATTTT
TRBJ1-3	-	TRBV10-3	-	CAISRTDSSGNTIYF	TGTGCCATCAGTAGGACGGATTCCTCTGGAAACACCATATATTTT
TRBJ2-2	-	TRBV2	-	CASRRTVTGELFF	TGTGCCAGCAGGCGGACAGTTACCGGGGAGCTGTTTTTT
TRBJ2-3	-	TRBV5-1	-	CASSPPLAGTTDTQYF	TGCGCCAGCAGCCCCCCTTTGGCAGGGACCACAGATACGCAGTATTTT
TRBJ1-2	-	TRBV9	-	CASSVGNRDRYGYTF	TGTGCCAGCAGCGTAGGGAACAGGGATCGCTATGGCTACACCTTC
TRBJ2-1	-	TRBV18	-	CASSPQRVDFNEQFF	TGTGCCAGCTCACCCCAGAGGGTAGATTTCAATGAGCAGTTCTTC
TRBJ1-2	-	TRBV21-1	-	CASSKGRGGWFIDYGYTF	TGTGCCAGCAGCAAAGGGAGGGGGGGCTGGTTCATAGATTATGGCTACACCTTC
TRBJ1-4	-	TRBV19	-	CASSIGRVEGEKLFF	TGTGCCAGTAGTATCGGTAGGGTTGAAGGTGAAAAACTGTTTTTT
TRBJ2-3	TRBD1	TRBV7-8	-	CASSRRQGAATDTQYF	TGTGCCAGCAGCCGAAGACAGGGGGCCGCAACAGATACGCAGTATTTT
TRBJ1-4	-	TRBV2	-	CASIQGRDRANEKLFF	TGTGCCAGCATCCAGGGCAGGGATAGAGCTAATGAAAAACTGTTTTTT
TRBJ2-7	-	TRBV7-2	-	CASSLRTAYEQYF	TGTGCCAGCAGCTTAAGGACAGCATACGAGCAGTACTTC
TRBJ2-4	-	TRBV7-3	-	CASSPGGDIQYF	TGTGCCAGCAGCCCTGGGGGAGACATTCAGTACTTC
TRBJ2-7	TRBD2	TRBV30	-	CAWSSLAGAGYEQYF	TGTGCCTGGAGTTCCCTAGCGGGAGCCGGCTACGAGCAGTACTTC
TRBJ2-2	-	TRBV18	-	CASSPRGNTGELFF	TGTGCCAGCTCACCCAGGGGGAACACCGGGGAGCTGTTTTTT
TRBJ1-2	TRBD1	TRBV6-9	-	CASSLARGDYGYTF	TGTGCCAGCAGCTTAGCCAGGGGGGACTATGGCTACACCTTC
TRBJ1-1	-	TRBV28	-	CASFGLNQEAFF	TGTGCCAGCTTTGGTCTCAACCAGGAAGCTTTCTTT
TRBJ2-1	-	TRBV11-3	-	CASSQGALRNEQFF	TGTGCCAGCAGCCAAGGGGCCCTCCGTAATGAGCAGTTCTTC
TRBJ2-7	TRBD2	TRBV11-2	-	CASRHSSGRRRTYEQYF	TGTGCCAGCAGGCATTCTAGCGGGAGGCGGAGAACCTACGAGCAGTACTTC
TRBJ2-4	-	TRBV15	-	CATSRDFWDQEKNIQYF	TGTGCCACCAGCAGAGATTTCTGGGATCAGGAGAAAAACATTCAGTACTTC